These 19 T cell receptor beta chains originate from one sample sequenced in a study of glioma-infiltrating T cells after dendritic cell vaccination. Produced via immunoSEQ multiplex PCR; TCRdb's table is partial and in-frame only. Here the sample spans tens of thousands of clones, roughly 79% being singletons. Here the sequenced sample was blood, taken before dendritic cell vaccination. The receptors were sampled from a human donor with glioblastoma.

The genes are TRBV7-6 and TRBJ2-5; D gene ambiguous. V was shortened by 6 bases and J by 1 base, with 15 bases between the two germline ends. The V gene's germline CDR1 is SGHVS and CDR2 FNYEAQ. This CDR3 spans 15 amino acids. CDR3 amino acids: CASSLLENPQETQYF. CDR3 nucleotides: TGTGCCAGCAGTCTTCTAGAGAATCCCCAAGAGACCCAGTACTTC.

Turning to this clone: Mismatch with germline at one junction end may stem from a read error. This chain connects TRBV5-1 to TRBJ2-7, with 11 nucleotides matching TRBD1. This CDR3 is 12 amino acids long. CDR1 is SGHRS, CDR2 YFSETQ, per germline. Here the CDR3 reads CASSLDGGQGAF. CDR3 nucleotides: TGCGCCAGCAGCTTGGATGGTGGACAGGGGGCTTTC.

This chain connects TRBV7-2 to TRBJ2-7, with D possibly matching TRBD2 (6 bases). The CDR3 has 14 residues. Between the trimmed V and J ends, which lost 5 bases and 4 bases, there was a span of 15 bases. The germline V gene encodes CDR1 SGHTA and CDR2 FQGNSA. CDR3 bases: TGTGCCAGCAGCCCTATCGCGGGATCGTACGAGCAGTACTTC. The encoded protein is CASSPIAGSYEQYF.

The chain uses TRBV6-1 and TRBJ1-1; D is uncertain. Germline lookup yields CDR1 MNHNS and CDR2 SASEGT. The V gene lost 4 bases and the J gene lost 7 bases, with 19 bases spanning the gap. CDR3 size: 15 residues. The CDR3 region has the DNA TGTGCCAGCAGTGGGATACCAACTAGTACCCTTGAAGCTTTCTTT. It translates to CASSGIPTSTLEAFF.

J is TRBJ2-2 and V is TRBV10-3, with 7 bases matching TRBD2. Losses at the gene ends were 2 bases for V and 3 bases for J; bases not matched to a gene: 6. CDR3 length: 16 residues. CDR1 is ENHRY and CDR2 is SYGVKD in the germline V gene. CDR3 coding DNA: TGTGCCATCAGTGAGCCAAGCGGGGTAGACACCGGGGAGCTGTTTTTT. Protein: CAISEPSGVDTGELFF.

CDR3 sequence (DNA): TGTGCCAGCTCACCGACGTGGGCTAAAGAGACCCAGTACTTC. It encodes CASSPTWAKETQYF. The chain couples TRBV18 to TRBJ2-5; D is unclear. V lost 3 bases and J 3 bases, leaving 11 bases between the germline ends. CDR3 size: 14 residues. Germline assignment: CDR1 KGHSH and CDR2 LQKENI.

The chain recombines TRBV28 with TRBJ2-3; TRBD2 is a possible D gene (6 bases). V lost 6 bases and J lost 6, with 16 bases in between. The CDR3 loop spans 14 amino acids. CDR1 and CDR2 from the germline V gene are MDHEN and SYDVKM. CDR3 nucleotide sequence: TGTGCCAGCAGGCCCGGGGGTTCACGGGATACGCAGTATTTT. This encodes CASRPGGSRDTQYF.

This clone was seen a single time. The rearrangement joins TRBV7-6 to TRBJ1-5; no clear D. There are 16 residues in the CDR3. The V end was cut by 6 bases, the J end by 2 bases, with 17 bases between. CDR1 and CDR2 (germline): SGHVS, FNYEAQ. In DNA form, the CDR3 reads TGTGCCAGCAGACGCCGCAGGCCCTGGGGCAATCAGCCCCAGCATTTT. Translating gives CASRRRRPWGNQPQHF. Full variable domain (remainder filled in from reference TRBV7-6 and TRBJ1-5): GAGVSQSPRYKVTKRGQDVALRCDPISGHVSLYWYRQALGQGPEFLTYFNYEAQQDKSGLPNDRFSAERPEGSISTLTIQRTEQRDSAMYRCASRRRRPWGNQPQHFGDGTRLSIL.

The chain combines TRBV19 with TRBJ1-4; the D gene is possibly TRBD1 (6 bases). Per germline, CDR1 LNHDA and CDR2 SQIVND (reference sequence). V dropped 3 bases and J dropped 8 bases, with 22 bases sitting between them. The CDR3 is 17 amino acids. This CDR3 is CASSIFFYVRGGEKLFF. Here the CDR3 DNA reads TGTGCCAGTAGTATTTTCTTTTATGTCAGGGGTGGCGAAAAACTGTTTTTT. The full variable domain, its missing parts supplied by reference TRBV19 and TRBJ1-4, is DGGITQSPKYLFRKEGQNVTLSCEQNLNHDAMYWYRQDPGQGLRLIYYSQIVNDFQKGDIAEGYSVSREKKESFPLTVTSAQKNPTAFYLCASSIFFYVRGGEKLFFGSGTQLSVL.

This clone was detected once. The chain recombines TRBV28 with TRBJ1-1; D is unresolved. V lost 1 base, J lost 5 bases, and 8 bases lay in between. This CDR3 has 13 residues. Looked up from germline, CDR1 is MDHEN and CDR2 is SYDVKM. CDR3 bases: TGTGCCAGCAGTTTATTTCGGGGAACTGAAGCTTTCTTT. Its protein is CASSLFRGTEAFF.

CDR3 in amino acids: CASSGGGGGNQPQHF. For the CDR3, the DNA is TGTGCCAGCAGCGGGGGGGGTGGGGGCAATCAGCCCCAGCATTTT. The chain employs TRBV9 and TRBJ1-5; weak D call: TRBD1 (5 bases). This CDR3 is 15 amino acids long. Germline CDR1 reads SGDLS; CDR2 reads YYNGEE. V lost 3 bases and J lost 2, with 12 bases in between.

The chain uses TRBV10-1 and TRBJ1-5; D ambiguous. Germline lookup yields CDR1 WNHNN and CDR2 SYGVQD (reference sequence). This CDR3 is built from 14 residues. Trimming took off 2 bases at V and 5 bases at J, with 10 bases between the two ends. CDR3 amino acids: CASSEGGHYQPQHF. In DNA form, the CDR3 reads TGCGCCAGCAGTGAGGGAGGGCATTATCAGCCCCAGCATTTT.

This rearrangement joins TRBV7-2 to TRBJ2-7; 7 bases agree with TRBD1. V dropped 0 bases and J dropped 4; count of bases not matched to a gene: 6. This CDR3 is built from 15 residues. Germline values: CDR1 SGHTA, CDR2 FQGNSA. CDR3 amino acids: CASSLASGQPYEQYF. In DNA, the CDR3 is TGTGCCAGCAGCTTAGCTTCGGGACAGCCTTACGAGCAGTACTTC.

This rearrangement joins TRBV10-3 to TRBJ2-6; 11 bases map to TRBD1. CDR1 is ENHRY and CDR2 is SYGVKD in the germline V gene. Germline trimming cut 10 bases from V and 2 bases from J; bases unmatched to any gene: 10. This CDR3 is 17 amino acids long. The DNA for the CDR3 is TGTGCCACCACTCTAGGACAGGGGGCGACTGGGGCCAACGTCCTGACTTTC. Its protein product is CATTLGQGATGANVLTF.

The chain links TRBV6-1 to TRBJ2-7, with D possibly being TRBD2 (6 bases). The CDR3 is 13 amino acids. Trimming cost V 1 base and J 13 bases, with 17 bases left between them. Germline CDR1 reads MNHNS; CDR2 reads SASEGT. CDR3 sequence (DNA): TGTGCCAGCAGTGAAGGAACGGCATTGGGGACTTACTTC. Translated, it gives CASSEGTALGTYF.

The rearrangement uses TRBV7-2 and TRBJ2-4; D call uncertain. This CDR3 comprises 14 residues. V lost 3 bases and J 5 bases, leaving 11 bases between the germline ends. Germline CDR1 is SGHTA and CDR2 is FQGNSA. CDR3: CASSFLGRENIQYF. CDR3 DNA: TGTGCCAGCAGCTTTTTGGGTCGGGAAAACATTCAGTACTTC.

The CDR3 DNA is TGTGCCAGCAGTGGTCACCAGGGGGCCTATAGCAATCAGCCCCAGCATTTT. This gives the protein CASSGHQGAYSNQPQHF. This sequence joins TRBV2 and TRBJ1-5, with 8 bases aligning to TRBD1. The germline V gene has CDR1 SNHLY and CDR2 FYNNEI. The CDR3 extends over 17 amino acids. With 4 bases clipped from V and 0 bases from J, the junction kept 8 bases outside the gene matches. The full variable domain, its missing parts supplied by reference TRBV2 and TRBJ1-5, is EPEVTQTPSHQVTQMGQEVILRCVPISNHLYFYWYRQILGQKVEFLVSFYNNEISEKSEIFDDQFSVERPDGSNFTLKIRSTKLEDSAMYFCASSGHQGAYSNQPQHFGDGTRLSIL.

The chain employs TRBV4-2 and TRBJ2-1, with a possible D match to TRBD1 (6 bases). The germline V gene has CDR1 LGHNA and CDR2 YNFKEQ. V was cut by 8 bases and J by 8 bases, with 13 bases left in between. This CDR3 has 12 amino acids. In DNA, the CDR3 is TGTGCCAGCGGAACAGGGATCCATGAGCAGTTCTTC. This gives the protein CASGTGIHEQFF.

V and J are TRBV11-2 and TRBJ1-2, with D unresolved. Germline-derived CDR1 and CDR2 are SGHAT and FQNNGV. The CDR3 loop spans 15 amino acids. Trimming took 5 bases from V and 10 from J, leaving 23 bases between them. CDR3 amino acids: CASSTVAGPSSLYTF. CDR3 sequence (DNA): TGTGCCAGCAGCACCGTCGCGGGCCCCTCCAGCCTCTACACCTTC.